The T cell receptor (beta chain) under discussion was sequenced for a study of blood T cell repertoires in COVID-19. Across the whole study: Spain, Italy and the United States supplied samples that represented acute and convalescent COVID-19. In each case, the material was cDNA or gDNA derived from T cells, B-cell-depleted T cells, or PBMCs.

In the study's own analysis: It was from reference gene primer amplification that nucleated cell counts were estimated. Libraries were prepared by immunoSEQ multiplex PCR; TCRdb keeps only in-frame clonotypes and omits some of them. The DNA was the basis for D and trimming; V, J and clone size are from that table. This sample yields about 73,000 clones, of which over 85% are seen a single time; approximately 16% belongs to the top ten. This CDR3 has 15 residues. CDR1 and CDR2 (germline): SGHRS, YFSETQ. Trimming removed 4 bases at V and 5 bases at J, with 15 bases between. The origin of this receptor is a woman older than 75 with active or convalescent COVID-19. Sequencing used peripheral blood. The chain employs TRBV5-1 and TRBJ2-2; D is perhaps TRBD2 (6 bases). The CDR3 DNA reads TGCGCCAGCAGCCCAGTAGCTGGGGGGACCGGGGAGCTGTTTTTT. Translating it yields CASSPVAGGTGELFF.